The clone carrying this TCR beta chain has a handful of counts. Then a second PCR, running roughly 7 to 11 cycles, was carried out with a sample-barcoded 5' primer and a J-beta primer mix. TCRdb re-derived calls from the 5' RACE reads in MiXCR, one entry per CDR3 protein. The sample includes 1.5 million to 2 million distinct CDR3 sequences, 49% of them seen just once. This CDR3 region has 13 residues. V shed 5 bases, J shed 2 bases, and the junction held 3 bases outside the gene matches. Per germline, CDR1 DFQATT and CDR2 SNEGSKA (reference sequence). The data are from a study of blood T cells in healthy people across ages.

The source of this sequence is a woman in her thirties or forties in good health. The sequenced sample consisted of blood. The V and J genes are TRBV20-1 and TRBJ2-5; 9 nucleotides match TRBD1. The CDR3 DNA sequence: TGCAGTGCTCCCGGGACAGGGCAAGAGACCCAGTACTTC. This sequence encodes CSAPGTGQETQYF.